What follows are 21 T cell receptor beta chains derived from one specimen sequenced in a study of blood T cell repertoires in COVID-19. Clones were sequenced by immunoSEQ multiplex PCR, and TCRdb holds only the in-frame ones, with some missing. The repertoire consists of about 80,000 clones, with about 80% occurring once and the leading ten covering around 9%. The source material was peripheral blood. The receptors were sampled from a human donor in a cohort sampled during active COVID-19.

The chain uses TRBV3-1 (or the pseudogene TRBV3-2) and TRBJ2-2, with 7 bases aligning to TRBD1. This CDR3 has 18 amino acids. V gave up 0 bases and J gave up 4 bases; unmatched junction bases: 11. CDR1 is LGHDT, CDR2 YNNKEL, per germline (reference sequence). The CDR3 sequence is CASSQERGRQGSTGELFF. CDR3 coding DNA: TGTGCCAGCAGCCAAGAACGAGGGAGACAGGGAAGCACCGGGGAGCTGTTTTTT.

V usage is TRBV5-4 and J usage is TRBJ2-7; TRBD2 aligns across 13 bases. Unmatched junction bases numbered 5, after V lost 3 bases and J lost 2 bases. Germline assignment: CDR1 SGHNT and CDR2 YYREEE (reference sequence). This CDR3 spans 16 amino acids. The CDR3 protein is CASSSGTSGEAYEQYF. For the CDR3, the DNA is TGTGCCAGCAGCTCGGGGACTAGCGGGGAAGCCTACGAGCAGTACTTC.

The chain joins TRBV7-9 to TRBJ1-2; D is ambiguous. CDR3 length: 12 amino acids. CDR1 and CDR2 from the germline V gene are SEHNR and FQNEAQ (reference sequence). V was cut by 8 bases and J by 5 bases, with 12 bases left in between. The CDR3 region has the DNA TGTGCCAGCTCGAATGGGAGGTATGGCTACACCTTC. This codes for CASSNGRYGYTF.

Only a few counts were recorded for this clone. This chain connects TRBV6-5 to TRBJ1-1; D is uncertain. Germline CDR1 MNHEY, CDR2 SVGAGI. V lost 6 bases and J lost 7, with 12 bases in between. The CDR3 loop spans 12 amino acids. The CDR3 loop is CASRADEDEAFF. CDR3 DNA sequence: TGTGCCAGCAGGGCCGATGAGGATGAAGCTTTCTTT.

The V gene is TRBV19, the J gene TRBJ1-5, with TRBD1 identical over 7 bases. There are 15 residues in the CDR3. V was pared by 7 bases and J by 1 base, with 7 bases of the junction left unmatched. The germline V gene has CDR1 LNHDA and CDR2 SQIVND (reference sequence). The CDR3 sequence is CASKPTGASNQPQHF. DNA for the CDR3: TGTGCCAGTAAGCCTACAGGGGCGAGCAATCAGCCCCAGCATTTT. Complete variable domain (other parts from reference TRBV19 and TRBJ1-5): DGGITQSPKYLFRKEGQNVTLSCEQNLNHDAMYWYRQDPGQGLRLIYYSQIVNDFQKGDIAEGYSVSREKKESFPLTVTSAQKNPTAFYLCASKPTGASNQPQHFGDGTRLSIL.

The V and J genes are TRBV9 and TRBJ2-3; D is unresolved. This CDR3 has 14 amino acids. V dropped 0 bases and J dropped 8 bases, with 13 bases sitting between them. Germline CDR1 is SGDLS and CDR2 is YYNGEE. DNA of the CDR3: TGTGCCAGCAGCGTAGATAGACGTGGGCCTACGCAGTATTTT. Residues: CASSVDRRGPTQYF.

This chain uses TRBV2 with TRBJ2-1; D gene uncertain. CDR3 length: 14 amino acids. V was pared by 6 bases and J by 9 bases, with 18 bases between. CDR1 is SNHLY and CDR2 is FYNNEI in the germline V gene. The CDR3 loop reads CASRERGSYAEQFF. The CDR3 coding sequence is TGTGCCAGCAGGGAGAGAGGTTCTTACGCTGAGCAGTTCTTC.

The chain couples TRBV6-5 to TRBJ2-3; 7 bases match TRBD1. CDR3 length equals 14 residues. Unmatched junction bases numbered 3, after V lost 5 bases and J lost 1 base. Germline V gene data show CDR1 as MNHEY and CDR2 as SVGAGI. CDR3 coding DNA: TGTGCCAGCAGTACAGGGGCGGGCACAGATACGCAGTATTTT. Translating it yields CASSTGAGTDTQYF.

The chain has TRBV29-1 and TRBJ2-5; 7 bases agree with TRBD2. Germline V gene lookup returns CDR1 SQVTM and CDR2 ANQGSEA. J lost 4 bases, V lost 7 bases, and 3 bases had no gene match. The CDR3 is 11 residues long. The CDR3 spells CSGREGETQYF. Here the CDR3 DNA reads TGCAGCGGAAGGGAGGGAGAGACCCAGTACTTC.

The chain couples TRBV2 to TRBJ2-7; 10 nucleotides agree with TRBD1. The trim removed 1 base at V and 2 bases at J, leaving 2 bases unmatched. Germline CDR1 SNHLY, CDR2 FYNNEI. The CDR3 totals 15 residues. The CDR3 loop is CASSEGGTGAYEQYF. CDR3 coding DNA: TGTGCCAGCAGTGAAGGGGGGACAGGGGCCTACGAGCAGTACTTC. Full variable domain (remainder filled in from reference TRBV2 and TRBJ2-7): EPEVTQTPSHQVTQMGQEVILRCVPISNHLYFYWYRQILGQKVEFLVSFYNNEISEKSEIFDDQFSVERPDGSNFTLKIRSTKLEDSAMYFCASSEGGTGAYEQYFGPGTRLTVT.

The rearrangement uses TRBV9 and TRBJ2-2; 10 nucleotides align to TRBD1. V lost 3 bases and J lost 6; bases outside the gene matches: 8. CDR1 SGDLS and CDR2 YYNGEE come from the germline V gene. This CDR3 has 16 amino acids. The CDR3 loop is CASSEVPGQGPGELFF. The CDR3 DNA is TGTGCCAGCAGCGAGGTCCCGGGACAGGGGCCCGGGGAGCTGTTTTTT.

V and J are TRBV2 and TRBJ1-1, with 7 bases matching TRBD1. The ends lost 4 bases at V and 3 bases at J; junction bases unmatched: 5. Germline CDR1 and CDR2: SNHLY and FYNNEI. This CDR3 spans 14 amino acids. CDR3 DNA sequence: TGTGCCAGCAGTGTAGGACAGGTTCACACTGAAGCTTTCTTT. Its protein product is CASSVGQVHTEAFF.

The gene calls are TRBV5-4 and TRBJ2-7; D possibly corresponds to TRBD1 (6 bases). CDR1 and CDR2 (germline): SGHNT, YYREEE (reference sequence). Deletions cut 5 bases from V and 4 bases from J, with 16 bases between. The CDR3 runs to 14 residues. The chain's CDR3 is CASRTQGPGYEQYF. In DNA, the CDR3 is TGTGCCAGCAGGACCCAGGGGCCAGGATACGAGCAGTACTTC.

The chain is built from TRBV9 and TRBJ2-3, with D perhaps TRBD2 (6 bases). This CDR3 spans 18 amino acids. Trimming shortened V by 0 bases and J by 0 bases, and 17 bases separated the two germline ends. From germline, CDR1 is SGDLS and CDR2 YYNGEE. In DNA form, the CDR3 reads TGTGCCAGCAGCGTAGGGTGGAGGGGCGGAACTAGCACAGATACGCAGTATTTT. Its protein is CASSVGWRGGTSTDTQYF. Variable domain in full (rest from reference TRBV9 and TRBJ2-3): DSGVTQTPKHLITATGQRVTLRCSPRSGDLSVYWYQQSLDQGLQFLIQYYNGEERAKGNILERFSAQQFPDLHSELNLSSLELGDSALYFCASSVGWRGGTSTDTQYFGPGTRLTVL.

In DNA, the CDR3 is TGTGCCAGCAGAGGACAGGCGAACACCGGGGAGCTGTTTTTT. Protein: CASRGQANTGELFF. The V call is TRBV27, the J call TRBJ2-2; 7 bases map to TRBD1. The CDR3 has 14 amino acids. In germline, CDR1 is MNHEY, CDR2 SMNVEV (reference sequence). The J segment lost 0 bases and the V segment lost 6 bases, leaving 1 base of the junction unmatched.

The rearrangement joins TRBV9 to TRBJ1-3, with 8 bases lining up with TRBD1. This CDR3 spans 16 amino acids. CDR1 and CDR2 from the germline V gene are SGDLS and YYNGEE. The V segment lost 1 base and the J segment 0 bases; nucleotides outside the gene matches: 3. The CDR3 protein is CASSVRTGNSGNTIYF. The CDR3 coding sequence is TGTGCCAGCAGCGTACGGACAGGGAACTCTGGAAACACCATATATTTT.

The chain links TRBV30 to TRBJ1-2; possible D gene TRBD1, 6 bases. Germline lookup yields CDR1 GTSNPN and CDR2 SVGIG (reference sequence). CDR3 size: 13 residues. V was cut by 4 bases and J by 6 bases, with 15 bases left in between. CDR3 sequence reads: CAWTLSPGDGYTF. Here the CDR3 DNA reads TGTGCCTGGACCCTCAGTCCAGGGGATGGCTACACCTTC.

V is TRBV19 and J is TRBJ2-4, with 8 nucleotides matching TRBD2. Germline V lookup: CDR1 LNHDA, CDR2 SQIVND (reference sequence). Trimming removed 1 base from V and 8 bases from J; junction bases left unmatched: 1. The CDR3 has 13 amino acids. Here the CDR3 DNA reads TGTGCCAGTAGTATAGGGCGGGAGGACATTCAGTACTTC. Protein product: CASSIGREDIQYF.

This chain's CDR3 is CATGSIMGGEKLFF. CDR3 bases: TGTGCCACTGGGTCCATTATGGGAGGTGAAAAACTGTTTTTT. The chain is built from TRBV6-4 and TRBJ1-4; the D is unclear. This CDR3 comprises 14 residues. Germline V gives CDR1 MRHNA, CDR2 SNTAGT. Trimming took off 10 bases at V and 7 bases at J, with 19 bases between the two ends.

This chain links TRBV7-8 with TRBJ1-1, with D tentatively TRBD1 (5 bases). There are 15 residues in the CDR3. V gave up 2 bases and J gave up 1 base, with 11 bases separating them. From germline, CDR1 is SGHVS and CDR2 FQNEAQ. The CDR3 spells CASSLPTVPNTEAFF. The CDR3 region has the DNA TGTGCCAGCAGCTTACCGACAGTCCCGAACACTGAAGCTTTCTTT.

As DNA, the CDR3 is TGTGCCAGCAGCCGGGGACAGAGCAGCGGGAGCTCCTACGAGCAGTACTTC. Its translation is CASSRGQSSGSSYEQYF. J is TRBJ2-7 and V is TRBV3-1 (or the pseudogene TRBV3-2), with TRBD2 as a possible D gene (8 bases). Trimming cost V 4 bases and J 0 bases, with 19 bases left between them. The length of the CDR3 is 17 residues. The V gene's germline CDR1 is LGHDT and CDR2 YNNKEL (reference sequence).